One and the same sample provided the 22 T cell receptor beta chains below, sequenced in a study of identical twins. Each CDR3 protein gets one entry after TCRdb re-called the 5' RACE reads with MiXCR. The data show 450,000 to 500,000 distinct CDR3 sequences, approximately 15% seen once. These data were also filed under a second study, of yellow fever vaccine responses in identical twins.

The sequenced material came from CD4+ T cells sorted from blood. The origin of the receptors is a woman between 18 and 29 years old in good health.

This clonotype was observed once. CDR3 sequence reads: CASSSTAGRSYNEQFF. The CDR3 DNA follows: TGTGCCAGCTCATCCACAGCGGGTCGCTCCTACAATGAGCAGTTCTTC. The rearrangement joins TRBV18 to TRBJ2-1; D possibly corresponds to TRBD2 (6 bases). Trimming cost V 5 bases and J 0 bases, with 14 bases left between them. Germline V gene sequence: CDR1 KGHSH, CDR2 LQKENI. This CDR3 is built from 16 residues.

This clonotype was found many times. V and J are TRBV11-2 and TRBJ2-3, with D maybe TRBD2 (5 bases). Trimming took 1 base from V and 2 from J, leaving 19 bases between them. CDR1 and CDR2 (germline): SGHAT, FQNNGV. The CDR3 runs to 18 residues. The CDR3 DNA is TGTGCCAGCAGCTTAGTAAGGTTTAGCGCTAAATCCACAGATACGCAGTATTTT. Amino acids: CASSLVRFSAKSTDTQYF.

This clonotype has only a few counts. V gene TRBV6-2 or TRBV6-3 combines with J gene TRBJ2-7, with 9 bases identical to TRBD2. This CDR3 is built from 12 residues. From germline, CDR1 is MNHEY and CDR2 SVGEGT. The V segment lost 11 bases and the J segment 7 bases; nucleotides outside the gene matches: 9. This chain's CDR3 is CASREGLWEQYF. DNA of the CDR3: TGTGCCTCGCGGGAGGGCCTTTGGGAGCAGTACTTC.

The sample holds many counts of this clonotype. This chain joins TRBV29-1 and TRBJ2-7, with 8 bases lining up with TRBD1. V shed 1 base, J shed 6 bases, and the junction held 5 bases outside the gene matches. Germline V gene data show CDR1 as SQVTM and CDR2 as ANQGSEA. The CDR3 runs to 13 residues. Written as DNA, the CDR3 is TGCAGCGTTGAAGGCAGGGGGCAGTTCGAGCAGTACTTC. Its protein is CSVEGRGQFEQYF.

This clonotype has only a few counts. The chain is built from TRBV5-1 and TRBJ1-1, with a tentative D call TRBD1 (6 bases). The CDR3 totals 14 residues. Trimming pared 4 bases from V and 1 base from J, leaving 11 bases between. The germline V gene has CDR1 SGHRS and CDR2 YFSETQ. CDR3 in amino acids: CASSRDNKNTEAFF. The CDR3 DNA follows: TGCGCCAGCAGCCGGGACAATAAGAACACTGAAGCTTTCTTT.

Ten or more counts support this clonotype. The CDR3 coding sequence is TGCAGCGTTGGTAGCGGGGGAGACTACGAGCAGTACTTC. This sequence encodes CSVGSGGDYEQYF. The chain joins TRBV29-1 to TRBJ2-7; 9 nucleotides agree with TRBD2. Germline lookup yields CDR1 SQVTM and CDR2 ANQGSEA. V lost 4 bases to trimming and J lost 3 bases; unmatched junction nucleotides: 4. The CDR3 contains 13 residues.

This clonotype was detected only a few times. V is TRBV7-2 and J is TRBJ2-7, with TRBD1 matching over 8 bases. CDR3 length: 14 residues. With 1 base clipped from V and 5 bases from J, the junction kept 4 bases outside the gene matches. CDR1 is SGHTA, CDR2 FQGNSA, per germline. CDR3 amino acids: CASSLGQGANEQYF. CDR3 DNA sequence: TGTGCCAGCAGCTTAGGGCAGGGGGCCAACGAGCAGTACTTC.

This clonotype occurred many times. The V call is TRBV2, the J call TRBJ2-1; TRBD2 is a possible D gene (5 bases). The CDR3 has 15 residues. Between the trimmed V and J ends, which lost 5 bases and 4 bases, there was a span of 15 bases. Germline CDR1 SNHLY, CDR2 FYNNEI. For the CDR3, the DNA is TGTGCCAGCAGTCCGCGTGGGAGCCTTTACAATGAGCAGTTCTTC. Translation: CASSPRGSLYNEQFF.

This clonotype was found a few times. V gene TRBV5-1 combines with J gene TRBJ2-7, with 7 nucleotides matching TRBD1. CDR3 length: 15 residues. Per the germline V gene, CDR1 is SGHRS and CDR2 is YFSETQ. The V and J ends lost 3 bases and 0 bases, in that order; junction bases with no gene match: 6. CDR3 sequence: CASSSSGTVSYEQYF. As DNA, the CDR3 is TGCGCCAGCAGCTCATCCGGGACAGTCTCCTACGAGCAGTACTTC.

This clonotype has a handful of counts. CDR3 loop: CASSSFGLAGVSSGANVLTF. CDR3 bases: TGTGCCAGCAGCTCGTTCGGACTAGCGGGAGTGAGCTCTGGGGCCAACGTCCTGACTTTC. The genes are TRBV7-6 and TRBJ2-6; 13 bases match TRBD2. Germline-derived CDR1 and CDR2 are SGHVS and FNYEAQ. Germline trimming cut 4 bases from V and 0 bases from J; bases unmatched to any gene: 9. The CDR3 is 20 residues long.

The chain recombines TRBV10-1 with TRBJ1-5; weak D call: TRBD1 (6 bases). V dropped 8 bases and J dropped 5 bases, with 22 bases sitting between them. There are 16 residues in the CDR3. In germline, CDR1 is WNHNN, CDR2 SYGVQD (reference sequence). The CDR3, as DNA: TGCGCCAGCGACGACAGGAGGCCCGCTGATCATCAGCCCCAGCATTTT. Translating gives CASDDRRPADHQPQHF.

This clonotype appeared a single time. V gene TRBV25-1 combines with J gene TRBJ2-1; 7 bases match TRBD2. CDR3 length equals 19 residues. V trimming: 6 bases; J trimming: 0 bases; junction bases outside the gene matches: 17. Germline CDR1 and CDR2: MGHDK and SYGVNS. The CDR3 region is CASSRGASGRISSYNEQFF. CDR3 in DNA: TGTGCCAGCAGCCGAGGGGCTAGCGGCCGTATTAGCTCCTACAATGAGCAGTTCTTC.

In its sample, this clonotype was seen a few times. V and J are TRBV7-2 and TRBJ2-5; 9 bases fit TRBD1. The CDR3 runs to 14 residues. The germline CDR1 and CDR2 sequences are SGHTA and FQGNSA. Trimming removed 2 bases from V and 3 bases from J; junction bases left unmatched: 1. The chain's CDR3 is CASSLTGGEETQYF. The CDR3 DNA reads TGTGCCAGCAGCTTAACAGGGGGCGAAGAGACCCAGTACTTC.

This clonotype showed up just a few times. This rearrangement joins TRBV28 to TRBJ1-2; perhaps TRBD1 as D (6 bases). Per germline, CDR1 MDHEN and CDR2 SYDVKM. The germline V and J ends were trimmed by 5 bases and 4 bases, with 17 bases remaining between them. The CDR3 is 15 amino acids. CDR3 residues: CASSLLRQAFYGYTF. The CDR3 DNA sequence: TGTGCCAGCAGTCTACTACGACAGGCCTTCTATGGCTACACCTTC.

With regard to this clonotype: Relative to the germline gene, one junction end is altered; a read error may explain this. The chain combines TRBV3-1 with TRBJ2-1, with D perhaps TRBD2 (7 bases). This CDR3 has 15 amino acids. Germline-derived CDR1 and CDR2 are LGHDT and YNNKEL (reference sequence). CDR3 bases: TGTGCCAGCAGCCAGGGGGGGGGCTCCAACAATGAGCAGTTCTTC. Protein sequence: CASSQGGGSNNEQFF.

A few counts support this clonotype. This CDR3 reads CSVKRDGYEQYF. The CDR3 DNA reads as TGCAGCGTTAAAAGGGACGGCTACGAGCAGTACTTC. The V call is TRBV29-1, the J call TRBJ2-7; the D gene could be TRBD1 or TRBD2 (5 bases each). The V gene lost 5 bases and the J gene lost 3 bases, with 11 bases spanning the gap. CDR1 is SQVTM and CDR2 is ANQGSEA in the germline V gene. This CDR3 comprises 12 residues.

In this sample, this clonotype turned up many times. The genes are TRBV9 and TRBJ2-2, with 8 bases identical to TRBD2. Looked up from germline, CDR1 is SGDLS and CDR2 is YYNGEE. V lost 4 bases to trimming and J lost 6 bases; unmatched junction nucleotides: 5. CDR3 length equals 14 residues. Written as DNA, the CDR3 is TGTGCCAGCAGCTCGGGACTAGAGTCCGGGGAGCTGTTTTTT. Amino acids: CASSSGLESGELFF.

This clonotype was counted only a few times. V gene TRBV7-8 combines with J gene TRBJ2-2; unclear D gene. Germline CDR1 and CDR2: SGHVS and FQNEAQ. This CDR3 has 14 amino acids. V dropped 1 base and J dropped 5 bases, with 8 bases sitting between them. The CDR3 nucleotides read TGTGCCAGCAGCTTAGTCAGGCCAACCGGGGAGCTGTTTTTT. It encodes CASSLVRPTGELFF.

The chain combines TRBV4-2 with TRBJ1-5, with TRBD1 matching over 9 bases. This CDR3 contains 15 residues. Germline V gene sequence: CDR1 LGHNA, CDR2 YNFKEQ. V shed 4 bases, J shed 2 bases, and the junction held 3 bases outside the gene matches. The CDR3 is CASSRDRVGNQPQHF. In nucleotides, the CDR3 is TGTGCCAGCAGCCGGGACAGGGTGGGCAATCAGCCCCAGCATTTT.

The chain couples TRBV5-5 to TRBJ1-2; no clear D gene. The germline V gene encodes CDR1 SGHKS and CDR2 YYEKEE (reference sequence). V shed 0 bases and J shed 1 base, with 10 bases lying between them. The CDR3 has 15 residues. CDR3 nucleotides: TGTGCCAGCAGCTTGGCGGCATCGGGTAACTATGGCTACACCTTC. Translated, it gives CASSLAASGNYGYTF. Variable domain in full (rest from reference TRBV5-5 and TRBJ1-2): DAGVTQSPTHLIKTRGQQVTLRCSPISGHKSVSWYQQVLGQGPQFIFQYYEKEERGRGNFPDRFSARQFPNYSSELNVNALLLGDSALYLCASSLAASGNYGYTFGSGTRLTVV.

This clonotype was seen a handful of times. The chain is built from TRBV12-3 or TRBV12-4 and TRBJ2-5; 7 bases are shared with TRBD2. With 3 bases clipped from V and 0 bases from J, the junction kept 4 bases outside the gene matches. This CDR3 comprises 15 residues. This CDR3 is CASSLGRVDQETQYF. For the CDR3, the DNA is TGTGCCAGCAGTTTGGGGAGGGTTGACCAAGAGACCCAGTACTTC.

The sample holds a few counts of this clonotype. The rearrangement joins TRBV6-5 to TRBJ1-5; D uncertain. The CDR3 runs to 13 residues. The V gene's germline CDR1 is MNHEY and CDR2 SVGAGI. V lost 4 bases and J 4 bases, leaving 8 bases between the germline ends. The CDR3 DNA reads TGTGCCAGCAGTTCGGGGAAGAATCAGCCCCAGCATTTT. As protein: CASSSGKNQPQHF.